This T cell receptor beta chain was sequenced during a study of T cell repertoires in cytomegalovirus infection. Germline CDR1 and CDR2: MDHEN and SYDVKM. This CDR3 contains 13 residues. Turning to this clonotype: The junction and the germline gene differ at one end; a read error may be behind it.

TCRdb analysed the reads with MiXCR anew, one entry per CDR3 protein. The sample holds 150,000 to 200,000 distinct CDR3 sequences; roughly 19% are singletons and the top ten take approximately 3%. Sequencing was done on a sample of PBMCs. V and J are TRBV28 and TRBJ1-4; tentatively, D is TRBD1 (5 bases). This receptor was obtained from a human donor in good health (CMV status not recorded). Some clones in this sample may be carry-over from other donors' samples. CDR3 bases: TGTGCCACCTTCGACAGTACAAATGAAAGACTGTTTTTT. Translated: CATFDSTNERLFF.